This entry features one T cell receptor beta chain sequence. Its antigen is unknown. Other DNA sequences in the sample encode the same CDR3. TCRdb keeps only in-frame clones here, not all; method: immunoSEQ multiplex PCR. The sample consists of some 2.4 million clones, under 95% of them appearing once. This sample stems from a study of shared clonotypes between healthy human individuals. General study results and limits: Since donors were few, the genetic and exposure-history diversity represented was limited. Sampling covered nothing but blood. Tissue TCR repertoires likely differ from those found in blood.

Every donor, a Caucasian adult, lived in Nashville, Tennessee. Researchers partitioned CD4+ cells into CD45RA+ naive and CD45RA-negative memory subsets. The CDR3 has 14 residues. The V gene's germline CDR1 is KGHSH and CDR2 LQKENI. Trimming removed 0 bases from V and 5 bases from J, with 10 bases in between. The receptor's source is a man younger than 30 in good health. Some clones in this sample may be carry-over from other donors' samples. The chain joins TRBV18 to TRBJ1-2; D might be TRBD1 (6 bases). The sequencing sample was made of naive CD4+ T cells from PBMCs. Subset reported: CD45RA+ positively selected. In nucleotides, the CDR3 is TGTGCCAGCTCACCACCCCTACAGGGTTATGGCTACACCTTC. This sequence encodes CASSPPLQGYGYTF.